The sequence of this T cell receptor (beta chain) was determined in a study of CD8 T cells in Susac syndrome (dated by TCRdb to the late 2010s). Study-level background: Among the Susac syndrome patients who were sequenced, clinically active disease was present in about six and clinical remission was observed in roughly eight. Susac syndrome patients were therapy-naive, on corticosteroids (some also receiving IVIg), or on IVIg alone at blood withdrawal. The study used repertoire sequencing to test whether antigen drove CD8+ T cell activation and differentiation in Susac syndrome. The research as a whole found: No clonal expansion was detected in the CD4+ T cell repertoire of Susac syndrome patients. The number of individuals in the TCR sequencing and HLA analysis was acknowledged as relatively small.

RNA was extracted using the RNeasy kit, and roughly 0.45 to 1 microgram was reverse transcribed with random hexamers. The immunoSEQ multiplex PCR assay, which covers 54 Vbeta and 13 Jbeta segments, was used to amplify TCR beta CDR3 regions. PCR amplification bias was corrected using a synthetic template baseline for primer optimization and computational correction. From the authors' description of their analysis: Reads were assigned to V, D and J genes according to IMGT and analyzed in immunoSEQ Analyzer, with only productive sequences retained. To calculate clonality, Shannon entropy was normalized by log2 of the number of productive unique sequences and then subtracted from one. For each patient and control, public and private clones were evaluated within the 100 most prevalent clones. A clone was defined as Susac-specific if it was absent from the healthy and MS cohorts, from 1052 published viral clones and from other ImmuneACCESS disease sequences. TCRdb trimmed public reads at Q25 via fastp, called clones via MiXCR and kept in-frame beta chains. Each CDR3 protein appears once, grouped with its most common genes and DNA. The V and J calls were not made by the authors but by TCRdb's processing. The sample table holds tens of thousands of distinct CDR3 sequences, of which around 94% were seen once. About 0.3% of the sample is taken by the ten largest.

The CDR3 numbers 13 residues from cysteine through phenylalanine. The DNA shown is the 39-base CDR3, in frame from base 1. V loses 4 bases of germline sequence and J loses 4 bases, and the interval between the two ends is 11 bases. For CDR1 and CDR2, the germline V gene lists SGDLS and YYNGEE. This clonotype was seen only once. Its antigen is unknown. The input lacks base qualities; no much larger clone sits a single base away. Evidence from one read is weak. Peripheral blood CD8+ and CD4+ T cells from healthy donors, Susac syndrome patients and multiple sclerosis patients were profiled using high-throughput TCR beta sequencing. The Susac syndrome patients fulfilled recently defined diagnostic criteria for either definite or probable disease. CD8+ TEMRA cells were enriched by FACS, while bulk CD8+ and CD4+ T cells were purified by magnetic negative isolation. Blood was collected in EDTA tubes and processed within 24 hours, with PBMCs isolated through density gradient centrifugation. PBMCs destined for TCR sequencing were cryopreserved in liquid nitrogen and later thawed in a 37 °C water bath. The sorted or isolated CD4+, CD8+ and CD8+ TEMRA cells reached a purity of at least 90%.

Sequenced: CD4+ T cells from PBMCs. This receptor was obtained from a human donor with Susac syndrome. Recombination joined TRBV9 with TRBJ2-5; the D region possibly corresponds to TRBD1 (5 bases align). The CDR3 protein: CASSPPGRETQYF. Read as DNA, the sequence is TGTGCCAGCAGCCCCCCAGGGCGAGAGACCCAGTACTTC.